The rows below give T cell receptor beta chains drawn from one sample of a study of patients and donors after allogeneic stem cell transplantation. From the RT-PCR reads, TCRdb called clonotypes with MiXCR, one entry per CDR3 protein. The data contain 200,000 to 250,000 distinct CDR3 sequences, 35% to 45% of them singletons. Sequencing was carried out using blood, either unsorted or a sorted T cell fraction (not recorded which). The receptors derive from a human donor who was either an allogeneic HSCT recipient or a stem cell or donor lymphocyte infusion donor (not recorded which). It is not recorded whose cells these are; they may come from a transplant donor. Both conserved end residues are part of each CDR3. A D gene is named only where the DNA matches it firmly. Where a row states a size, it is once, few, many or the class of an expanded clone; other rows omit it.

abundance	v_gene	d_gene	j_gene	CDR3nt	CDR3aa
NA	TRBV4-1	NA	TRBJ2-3	TGCGCCAGCAGCCAAGACCTATCCAGACTAGGAGGTGCAGATACGCAGTATTTT	CASSQDLSRLGGADTQYF
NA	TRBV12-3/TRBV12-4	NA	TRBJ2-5	TGTGCCAGCAGTTTGCCCAGACGGACCCAGTACTTC	CASSLPRRTQYF
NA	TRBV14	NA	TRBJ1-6	TGTGCCAGCAGCCTCTCAGTTAATTCACCCCTCCACTTT	CASSLSVNSPLHF
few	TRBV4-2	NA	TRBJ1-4	TGTGCCAGCAGCCAAGCCCAGACAGCAGTCTGGTCGGAACTGTTTTTT	CASSQAQTAVWSELFF
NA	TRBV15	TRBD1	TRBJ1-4	TGTGCCACCAGCAGAGATCCCAGGGACAGGGCGGAAAAACTGTTTTTT	CATSRDPRDRAEKLFF
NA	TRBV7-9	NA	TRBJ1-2	TGTGCCAGCAGAGCAGAAAGGGGCTTAGTTGGTGGCTACACCTTC	CASRAERGLVGGYTF
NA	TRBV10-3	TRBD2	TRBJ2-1	TGTGCCATCAGTGAGTCTAGCGGGGGGCACAATGAGCAGTTCTTC	CAISESSGGHNEQFF
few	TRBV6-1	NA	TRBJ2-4	TGTGCCAGCAGGGACGGAGTAGAGGCCAAAAACATTCAGTACTTC	CASRDGVEAKNIQYF
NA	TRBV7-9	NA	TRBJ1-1	TGTGCCAGCAGCCCGCAAACGGGGCGCCGGACTGAAGCTTTCTTT	CASSPQTGRRTEAFF
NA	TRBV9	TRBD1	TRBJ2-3	TGTGCCAGCAGCTTCCGGACAGGGGCGGGCACAGATACGCAGTATTTT	CASSFRTGAGTDTQYF
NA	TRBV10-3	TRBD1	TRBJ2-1	TGTGCCATCGGGACAGGGACGAATGAGCAGTTCTTC	CAIGTGTNEQFF
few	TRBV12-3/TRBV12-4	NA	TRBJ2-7	TGTGCCAGCAGTTTAAGGGGGGGCTTGACCTACGAGCAGTACTTC	CASSLRGGLTYEQYF
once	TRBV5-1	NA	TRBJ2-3	TGCGCCAGCTCCCCACACAACACAGATACGCAGTATTTT	CASSPHNTDTQYF
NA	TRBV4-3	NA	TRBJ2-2	TGCGCCAGCAGCCTAGAGCTAGCTCCCGGGGAGCTGTTTTTT	CASSLELAPGELFF
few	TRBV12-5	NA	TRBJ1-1	TGTGCTAGTGGTTTGGGACAGGTGGCCACTGAAGCTTTCTTT	CASGLGQVATEAFF
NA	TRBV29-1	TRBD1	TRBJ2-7	TGCAGCGTTGCGGACAGGGCCTACGAGCAGTACTTC	CSVADRAYEQYF
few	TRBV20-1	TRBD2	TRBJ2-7	TGCAGTGCCGGACCAGAGACTAGCGCCTACGAGCAGTACTTC	CSAGPETSAYEQYF
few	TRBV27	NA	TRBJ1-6	TGTGCCAGCACGAAGAGCTCCTATAATTCACCCCTCCACTTT	CASTKSSYNSPLHF
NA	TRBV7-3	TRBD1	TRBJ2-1	TGTGCCAGCAGCAAACAGGGGGGCTCCTACAATGAGCAGTTCTTC	CASSKQGGSYNEQFF
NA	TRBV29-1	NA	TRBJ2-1	TGCAGCGTTGATCAAATGGGGGCGAGTGAGCAGTTCTTC	CSVDQMGASEQFF
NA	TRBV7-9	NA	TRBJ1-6	TGTGCCAGCAGCTTATCCGGTGGATATAATTCACCCCTCCACTTT	CASSLSGGYNSPLHF
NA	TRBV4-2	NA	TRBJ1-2	TGTGCCAGCAGCCAAGAAATTGTGAATTCGGCCGACACCTTC	CASSQEIVNSADTF
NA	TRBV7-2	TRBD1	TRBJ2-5	TGTGCCAGCAGCCCTCAGACAGGGGGGTACCAAGAGACCCAGTACTTC	CASSPQTGGYQETQYF
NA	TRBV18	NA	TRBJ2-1	TGTGCCAGCTCACCTAACGCAAGGGACAATGAGCAGTTCTTC	CASSPNARDNEQFF
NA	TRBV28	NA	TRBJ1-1	TGTGCCAGCAGTTTAAGGTGGGGGCCTGGCACTGAAGCTTTCTTT	CASSLRWGPGTEAFF
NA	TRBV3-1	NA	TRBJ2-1	TGTGCCAGCAGCCAAGGAGGGGGCAATGAGCAGTTCTTC	CASSQGGGNEQFF
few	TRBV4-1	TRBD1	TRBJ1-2	TGCGCCAGCAGCCAAGCGGGACAGGGAAAAGGCTACACCTTC	CASSQAGQGKGYTF
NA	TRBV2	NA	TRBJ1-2	TGTGCCAGCAGTGAACATAGGGGCTATGGCTACACCTTC	CASSEHRGYGYTF
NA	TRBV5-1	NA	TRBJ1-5	TGCGCCAGCAGCTTGGATACAGGGTTTCGTCAGCCCCAGCATTTT	CASSLDTGFRQPQHF
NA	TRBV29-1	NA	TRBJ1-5	TGCAGCGTTGAATTAGGGGGCAATCAGCCCCAGCATTTT	CSVELGGNQPQHF
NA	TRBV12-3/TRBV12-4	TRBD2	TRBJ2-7	TGTGCCAGCAGTACTCGTAGCGGGGGCCGCCTTTACGAGCAGTACTTC	CASSTRSGGRLYEQYF
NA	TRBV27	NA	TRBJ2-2	TGTGCCAGCACCTATTTCGGACCCCGAAGGACCGGGGAGCTGTTTTTT	CASTYFGPRRTGELFF
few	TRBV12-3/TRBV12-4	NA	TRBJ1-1	TGTGCCAGCAGTTACCCGGGCGGGGGCACTGAAGCTTTCTTT	CASSYPGGGTEAFF
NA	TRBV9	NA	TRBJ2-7	TGTGCCAGCAGCGGCACAGCCACTTCCTACGAGCAGTACTTC	CASSGTATSYEQYF
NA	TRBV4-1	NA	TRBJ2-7	TGCGCCAGCAGCCAAGCACCGGGACGTGAATCCTACGAGCAGTACTTC	CASSQAPGRESYEQYF
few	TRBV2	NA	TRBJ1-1	TGTGCCAGCAGCGCGGAACAGACTAAGGGCACTGAAGCTTTCTTT	CASSAEQTKGTEAFF
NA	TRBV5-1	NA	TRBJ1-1	TGCGCCAGCAGCTCCACAGGCCTGGGCATGAACACTGAAGCTTTCTTT	CASSSTGLGMNTEAFF
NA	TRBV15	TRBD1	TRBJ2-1	TGTGCCACCAGCGGCCGGGACAGGGGCAATGATGAGCAGTTCTTC	CATSGRDRGNDEQFF
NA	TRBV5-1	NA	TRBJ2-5	TGCGCCAGCAGCCCTGGACAGATTCAAGAGACCCAGTACTTC	CASSPGQIQETQYF
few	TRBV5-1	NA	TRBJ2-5	TGTGCCAGCAGCTCCGGGACCGTACAAGAGACCCAGTACTTC	CASSSGTVQETQYF
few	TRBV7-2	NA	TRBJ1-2	TGTGCCAGCAGTAGCCCTAACTATGGCTACACCTTC	CASSSPNYGYTF
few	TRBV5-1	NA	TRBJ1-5	TGCGCCAGCAGCCCCGGAGGGAGTCAGCCCCAGCATTTT	CASSPGGSQPQHF
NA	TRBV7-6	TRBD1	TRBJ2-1	TGTGCCAGCAGCTCATGGACAGGGAGCGATGAGCAGTTCTTC	CASSSWTGSDEQFF
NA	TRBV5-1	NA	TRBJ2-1	TGCGCCAGCAGCTTGGCCCCGGGGGGCCACAATGAGCAGTTCTTC	CASSLAPGGHNEQFF
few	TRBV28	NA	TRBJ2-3	TGTGCCAGCAGTTTGGCGACTTCTAGCACAGATACGCAGTATTTT	CASSLATSSTDTQYF
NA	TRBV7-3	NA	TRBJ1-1	TGTGCCAGCAGCCCCCTCGGCCAGGGCATGAACACTGAAGCTTTCTTT	CASSPLGQGMNTEAFF
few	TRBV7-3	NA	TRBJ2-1	TGTGCCAGCAGCCAGAATCGGGAGAATGAGCAGTTCTTC	CASSQNRENEQFF
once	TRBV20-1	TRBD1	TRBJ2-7	TGCAGCCCGGGACAGGGTGACGAGCAGTACTTC	CSPGQGDEQYF
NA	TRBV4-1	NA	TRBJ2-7	TGCGCCAGCAGCCAAGCGGCGCGGCTGAGCGAGCAGTACTTC	CASSQAARLSEQYF